One sample yielded the 16 T cell receptor beta chains listed below, sequenced in a study of T cells after somatic rescue of genetic block. Profiling relied on immunoSEQ multiplex PCR, and the TCRdb table lists in-frame clones only, not all of them. The sample has more than 13,000 clones; about 70% are singletons. Sequencing was carried out using peripheral blood mononuclear cells (PBMCs). Receptors originate from a man younger than 35.

The chain joins TRBV7-9 to TRBJ1-5; D is undetermined. This CDR3 spans 15 amino acids. Germline loops: CDR1 SEHNR, CDR2 FQNEAQ (reference sequence). Trimming removed 2 bases from V and 7 bases from J, with 15 bases in between. CDR3 sequence reads: CASSLSGRPGQPQHF. The DNA for the CDR3 is TGTGCCAGCAGCTTATCAGGTCGCCCGGGACAGCCCCAGCATTTT.

This rearrangement joins TRBV29-1 to TRBJ2-2, with TRBD1 as a possible D gene (5 bases). The V gene lost 0 bases and the J gene lost 7 bases, with 12 bases spanning the gap. Germline-derived CDR1 and CDR2 are SQVTM and ANQGSEA. The CDR3 has 14 amino acids. The CDR3 is CSVEEVPGFGELFF. The CDR3 nucleotides read TGCAGCGTTGAAGAGGTACCAGGGTTCGGGGAGCTGTTTTTT.

This clone was counted between two and nine times. The chain links TRBV7-9 to TRBJ1-5; 8 positions match TRBD1. V shed 7 bases and J 2 bases; nucleotides not matched to a gene: 7. The germline CDR1 and CDR2 sequences are SEHNR and FQNEAQ (reference sequence). This CDR3 comprises 15 residues. The CDR3 sequence: CASTPGQGGNQPQHF. DNA for the CDR3: TGTGCCAGCACACCTGGACAGGGCGGCAATCAGCCCCAGCATTTT.

This rearrangement joins TRBV7-3 to TRBJ2-7, with D perhaps assigned TRBD1 or TRBD2 (5 bases each). V was shortened by 2 bases and J by 2 bases, with 10 bases between the two germline ends. Germline values: CDR1 SGHTA, CDR2 FQGTGA. The CDR3 length is 14 residues. The CDR3 bases are TGTGCCAGCAGCTTAGGGACCAATACCTACGAGCAGTACTTC. Protein: CASSLGTNTYEQYF.

The chain couples TRBV5-4 to TRBJ2-1, with TRBD2 identical over 10 bases. This CDR3 is built from 16 residues. Trimming took 2 bases from V and 6 from J; bases not matched to a gene: 8. CDR1 is SGHNT, CDR2 YYREEE, per germline (reference sequence). For the CDR3, the DNA is TGTGCCAGCAGCTTTTCTCGGGAGCGGGGGGGCAATGAGCAGTTCTTC. Translating gives CASSFSRERGGNEQFF.

The V call is TRBV2, the J call TRBJ1-2, with TRBD1 matching over 7 bases. The CDR3 sequence is 13 residues long. Losses at the gene ends were 4 bases for V and 7 bases for J; bases not matched to a gene: 6. Germline V gives CDR1 SNHLY, CDR2 FYNNEI. CDR3 region: CASSVGRGVGYTF. The CDR3 nucleotides read TGTGCCAGCAGTGTGGGCAGGGGGGTTGGCTACACCTTC.

This clone was found a few times. The J gene is TRBJ1-5, the V gene TRBV7-6; D uncertain. CDR3 length: 13 amino acids. Germline-derived CDR1 and CDR2 are SGHVS and FNYEAQ. Trimming shortened V by 4 bases and J by 0 bases, and 4 bases separated the two germline ends. CDR3 in amino acids: CASSWDSNQPQHF. Here the CDR3 DNA reads TGTGCCAGCAGCTGGGATAGCAATCAGCCCCAGCATTTT.

V gene TRBV4-1 combines with J gene TRBJ2-4; D tentatively reads TRBD1 or TRBD2 (5 bases each). Germline CDR1 MGHRA, CDR2 YSYEKL. The CDR3 is 15 residues long. V was shortened by 0 bases and J by 4 bases, with 10 bases between the two germline ends. Written as DNA, the CDR3 is TGCGCCAGCAGCCAAGATTTGGGGGTGAAAAACATTCAGTACTTC. It translates to CASSQDLGVKNIQYF.

The chain recombines TRBV5-1 with TRBJ1-5; 8 bases match TRBD1. The CDR3 contains 15 residues. Germline-derived CDR1 and CDR2 are SGHRS and YFSETQ. V was pared by 4 bases and J by 3 bases, with 6 bases of the junction left unmatched. Here the CDR3 DNA reads TGCGCCAGCAGCGTATGGACAGGGCCCAATCAGCCCCAGCATTTT. Its protein product is CASSVWTGPNQPQHF. Combining the CDR3 with reference TRBV5-1 and TRBJ1-5 gives the whole variable domain KAGVTQTPRYLIKTRGQQVTLSCSPISGHRSVSWYQQTPGQGLQFLFEYFSETQRNKGNFPGRFSGRQFSNSRSEMNVSTLELGDSALYLCASSVWTGPNQPQHFGDGTRLSIL.

CDR3 sequence reads: CASSIGQSLADTQYF. The DNA for the CDR3 is TGTGCCAGCAGCATAGGACAGAGCCTAGCAGATACGCAGTATTTT. J is TRBJ2-3 and V is TRBV6-6, with D tentatively TRBD1 (6 bases). Germline assignment: CDR1 MNHNY and CDR2 SVGAGI (reference sequence). V gave up 6 bases and J gave up 4 bases, with 17 bases separating them. This CDR3 spans 15 amino acids.

The rearrangement joins TRBV6-6 to TRBJ1-2; D is ambiguous. Germline CDR1 reads MNHNY; CDR2 reads SVGAGI (reference sequence). This CDR3 has 15 amino acids. Trimming took off 0 bases at V and 4 bases at J, with 12 bases between the two ends. The CDR3: CASSYSWREGYGYTF. CDR3 nucleotides: TGTGCCAGCAGTTACTCGTGGCGAGAAGGCTATGGCTACACCTTC.

The gene calls are TRBV10-3 and TRBJ2-3; 10 bases line up with TRBD1. V gave up 2 bases and J gave up 4 bases; unmatched junction bases: 9. Germline CDR1 and CDR2: ENHRY and SYGVKD. This CDR3 has 17 amino acids. CDR3 DNA: TGTGCCATCAGTGAGGAGGGGACAGGGGCTGCATCAGATACGCAGTATTTT. Translated, it gives CAISEEGTGAASDTQYF.

There are a few counts of this clone. The CDR3 DNA reads as TGTGCCAGCTTCTTCCGGACGGCCCCTGAAGCTTTCTTT. Protein sequence: CASFFRTAPEAFF. The chain recombines TRBV6-1 with TRBJ1-1; D is unresolved. Germline V gene sequence: CDR1 MNHNS, CDR2 SASEGT. Trimming removed 8 bases from V and 6 bases from J, with 16 bases in between. This CDR3 spans 13 amino acids.

The chain carries TRBV5-4 and TRBJ1-4, with D possibly being TRBD1 (5 bases). CDR1 is SGHNT and CDR2 is YYREEE in the germline V gene (reference sequence). V was clipped by 1 base and J by 4 bases, with 11 bases between them. The CDR3 loop spans 15 amino acids. CDR3 sequence reads: CASSLKGLLNEKLFF. In nucleotides, the CDR3 is TGTGCCAGCAGCTTGAAGGGACTCCTTAATGAAAAACTGTTTTTT.

V and J are TRBV2 and TRBJ1-6, with a possible D match to TRBD1 (5 bases). The germline V and J ends were trimmed by 2 bases and 7 bases, with 6 bases remaining between them. Germline V gives CDR1 SNHLY, CDR2 FYNNEI. The CDR3 runs to 13 residues. The CDR3 protein is CASSEQGNSPLHF. The CDR3 nucleotides read TGTGCCAGCAGTGAACAGGGAAATTCACCCCTCCACTTT.

V gene TRBV6-5 combines with J gene TRBJ1-3, with D hard to call. The V gene lost 3 bases and the J gene lost 2 bases, with 14 bases spanning the gap. The germline V gene encodes CDR1 MNHEY and CDR2 SVGAGI. The length of the CDR3 is 16 residues. This CDR3 is CASSYTPDKTGNTIYF. CDR3 bases: TGTGCCAGCAGTTATACCCCAGACAAGACTGGAAACACCATATATTTT.